This T cell receptor beta chain appears in the sequencing data of a study of siplizumab effects on memory and regulatory T cells. Study-level points and caveats: Siplizumab gave mappable alloreactive CD4+ clones an average Treg-derived fraction of under 70%, against 26.9% in controls. The naive T cell population seemed more diverse than memory cells and seemed a major contributor to the alloresponse.

Assay used: immunoSEQ multiplex PCR; TCRdb lists only in-frame clones, some missing. Of tens of thousands of clones in the sample, approximately 84% were seen once. Deletions cut 1 base from V and 6 bases from J, with 10 bases between. The CDR3 is 13 amino acids. CDR1 and CDR2 from the germline V gene are MGHRA and YSYEKL. Comment on this clone: Its specificity is not known.

This TCR was recovered from a human donor in good health. The chain links TRBV4-1 to TRBJ2-7; the D is unclear. What was sequenced was naive CD8+ T cells sorted from blood. The CDR3 nucleotides read TGCGCCAGCAGCCAAGGGATAACGGGCGAGCAGTACTTC. Translation: CASSQGITGEQYF.